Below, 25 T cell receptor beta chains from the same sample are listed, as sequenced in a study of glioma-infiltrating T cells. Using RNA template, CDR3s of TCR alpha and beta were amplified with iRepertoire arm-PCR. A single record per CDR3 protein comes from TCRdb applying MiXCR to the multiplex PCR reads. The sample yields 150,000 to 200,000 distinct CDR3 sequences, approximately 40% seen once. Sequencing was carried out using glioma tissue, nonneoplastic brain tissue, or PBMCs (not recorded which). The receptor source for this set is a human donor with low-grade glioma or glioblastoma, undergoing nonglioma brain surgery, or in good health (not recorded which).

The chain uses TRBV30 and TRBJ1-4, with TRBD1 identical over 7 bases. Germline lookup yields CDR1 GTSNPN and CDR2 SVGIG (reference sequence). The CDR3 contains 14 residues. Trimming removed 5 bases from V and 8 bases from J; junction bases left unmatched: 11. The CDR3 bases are TGTGCCTGGTCCCGTGGCAGGGGGGAGGAAAAACTGTTTTTT. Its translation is CAWSRGRGEEKLFF.

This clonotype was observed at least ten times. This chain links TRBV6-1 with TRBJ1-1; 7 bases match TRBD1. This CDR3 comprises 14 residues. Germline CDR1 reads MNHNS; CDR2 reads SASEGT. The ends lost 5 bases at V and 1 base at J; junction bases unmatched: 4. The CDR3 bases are TGTGCCAGCAGTAGGGACAGAAGGAACACTGAAGCTTTCTTT. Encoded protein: CASSRDRRNTEAFF.

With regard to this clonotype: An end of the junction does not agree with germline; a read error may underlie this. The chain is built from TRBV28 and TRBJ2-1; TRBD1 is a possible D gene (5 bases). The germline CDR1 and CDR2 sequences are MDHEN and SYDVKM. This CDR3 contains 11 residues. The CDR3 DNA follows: TGTGCCGGCAGTTTAAGGGGTGAGCAGTTCTTC. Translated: CAGSLRGEQFF.

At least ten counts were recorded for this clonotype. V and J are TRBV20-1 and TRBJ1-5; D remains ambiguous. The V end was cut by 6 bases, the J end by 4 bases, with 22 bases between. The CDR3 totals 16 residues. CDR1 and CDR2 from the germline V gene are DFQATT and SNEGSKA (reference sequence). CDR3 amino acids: CSAIPVGYSENQPQHF. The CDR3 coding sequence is TGCAGTGCAATCCCCGTCGGGTACTCGGAGAATCAGCCCCAGCATTTT.

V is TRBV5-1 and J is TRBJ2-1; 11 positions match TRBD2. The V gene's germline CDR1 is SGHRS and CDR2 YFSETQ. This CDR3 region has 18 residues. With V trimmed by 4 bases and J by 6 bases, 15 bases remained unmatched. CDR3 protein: CASSPILAGGLGANEQFF. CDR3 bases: TGCGCCAGCAGCCCGATCCTAGCGGGAGGACTCGGCGCCAATGAGCAGTTCTTC.

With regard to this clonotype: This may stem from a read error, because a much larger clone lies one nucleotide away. The CDR3 here is CASSPTPGASRDNEQFF. For the CDR3, the DNA is TGTGCCAGCAGTCCAACCCCCGGGGCTTCCCGGGACAATGAGCAGTTCTTC. The rearrangement uses TRBV28 and TRBJ2-1; TRBD1 or TRBD2 may be the D gene (5 bases each). The V end lost 5 bases, the J end lost 5 bases, and 22 bases lay between the germline ends. CDR1 is MDHEN, CDR2 SYDVKM, per germline. This CDR3 has 17 residues. The full variable domain, its missing parts supplied by reference TRBV28 and TRBJ2-1, is DVKVTQSSRYLVKRTGEKVFLECVQDMDHENMFWYRQDPGLGLRLIYFSYDVKMKEKGDIPEGYSVSREKKERFSLILESASTNQTSMYLCASSPTPGASRDNEQFFGPGTRLTVL.

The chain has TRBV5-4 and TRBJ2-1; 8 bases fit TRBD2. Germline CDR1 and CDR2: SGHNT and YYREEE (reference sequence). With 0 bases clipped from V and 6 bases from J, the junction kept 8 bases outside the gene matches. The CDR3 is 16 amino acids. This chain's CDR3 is CASSLERGYITNEQFF. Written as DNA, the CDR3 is TGTGCCAGCAGCTTGGAGCGGGGGTACATTACCAATGAGCAGTTCTTC.

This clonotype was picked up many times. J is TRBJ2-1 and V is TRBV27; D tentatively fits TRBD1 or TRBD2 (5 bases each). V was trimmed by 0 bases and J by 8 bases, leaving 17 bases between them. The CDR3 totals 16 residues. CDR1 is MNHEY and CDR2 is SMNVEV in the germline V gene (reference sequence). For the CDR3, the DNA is TGTGCCAGCAGTTTATCGCTGGGGGTTCGGCCCCATGAGCAGTTCTTC. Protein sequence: CASSLSLGVRPHEQFF.

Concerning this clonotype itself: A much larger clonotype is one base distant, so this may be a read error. CDR3 region: CATSDVNKPQHF. The CDR3 region has the DNA TGTGCCACCAGTGACGTCAATAAGCCCCAGCATTTT. The V gene is TRBV10-3, the J gene TRBJ1-5; D ambiguous. Germline-derived CDR1 and CDR2 are ENHRY and SYGVKD. The CDR3 is made up of 12 amino acids.

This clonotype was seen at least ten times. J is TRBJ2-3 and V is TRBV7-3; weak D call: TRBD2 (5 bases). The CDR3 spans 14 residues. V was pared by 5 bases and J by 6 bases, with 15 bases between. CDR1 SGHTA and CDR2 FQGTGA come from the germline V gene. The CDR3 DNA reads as TGTGCCAGCAGCCCGTCCGGGGTGGGGGATACGCAGTATTTT. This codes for CASSPSGVGDTQYF. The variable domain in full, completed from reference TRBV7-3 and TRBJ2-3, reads GAGVSQTPSNKVTEKGKYVELRCDPISGHTALYWYRQSLGQGPEFLIYFQGTGAADDSGLPNDRFFAVRPEGSVSTLKIQRTERGDSAVYLCASSPSGVGDTQYFGPGTRLTVL.

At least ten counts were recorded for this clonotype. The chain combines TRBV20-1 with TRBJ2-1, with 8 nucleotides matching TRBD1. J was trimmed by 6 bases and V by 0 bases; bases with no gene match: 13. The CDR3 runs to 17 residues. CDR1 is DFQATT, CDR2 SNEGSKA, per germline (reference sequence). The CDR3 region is CSARDQGLPDRGNEQFF. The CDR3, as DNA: TGCAGTGCTAGAGATCAAGGTCTCCCCGACAGGGGCAATGAGCAGTTCTTC.

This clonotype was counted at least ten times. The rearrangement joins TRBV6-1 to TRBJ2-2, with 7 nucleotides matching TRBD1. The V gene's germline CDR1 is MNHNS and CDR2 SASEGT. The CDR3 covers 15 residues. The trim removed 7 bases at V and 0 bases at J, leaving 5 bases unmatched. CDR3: CASKRGTANTGELFF. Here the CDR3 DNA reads TGTGCCAGCAAGCGAGGGACAGCGAACACCGGGGAGCTGTTTTTT.

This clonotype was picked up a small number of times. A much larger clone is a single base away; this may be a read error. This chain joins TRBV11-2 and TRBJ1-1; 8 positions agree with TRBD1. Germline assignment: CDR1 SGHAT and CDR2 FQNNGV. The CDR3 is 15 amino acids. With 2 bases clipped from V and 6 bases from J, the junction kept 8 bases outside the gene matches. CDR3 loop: CASSLNRGFDAEAFF. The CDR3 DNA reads TGTGCCAGCAGCTTAAACAGGGGGTTCGACGCTGAAGCTTTCTTT.

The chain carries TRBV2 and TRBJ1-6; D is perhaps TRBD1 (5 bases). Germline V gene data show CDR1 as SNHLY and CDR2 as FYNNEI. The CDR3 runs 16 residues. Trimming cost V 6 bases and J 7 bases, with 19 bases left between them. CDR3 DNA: TGTGCCAGCAGCACCTGGACAAATAAGCAGAATTCACCCCTCCACTTT. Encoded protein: CASSTWTNKQNSPLHF.

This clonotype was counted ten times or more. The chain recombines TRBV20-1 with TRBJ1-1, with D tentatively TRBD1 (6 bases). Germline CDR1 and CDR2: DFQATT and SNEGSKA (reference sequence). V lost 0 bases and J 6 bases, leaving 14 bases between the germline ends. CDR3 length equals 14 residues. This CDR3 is CSARDWGGGPEAFF. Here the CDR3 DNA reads TGCAGTGCTAGAGATTGGGGGGGGGGCCCTGAAGCTTTCTTT.

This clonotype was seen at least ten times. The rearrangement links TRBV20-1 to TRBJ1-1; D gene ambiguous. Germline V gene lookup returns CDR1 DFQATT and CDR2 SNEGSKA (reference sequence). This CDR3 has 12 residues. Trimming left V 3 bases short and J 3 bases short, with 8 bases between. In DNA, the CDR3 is TGCAGTGCTAGTGATGGGGACACTGAAGCTTTCTTT. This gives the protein CSASDGDTEAFF.

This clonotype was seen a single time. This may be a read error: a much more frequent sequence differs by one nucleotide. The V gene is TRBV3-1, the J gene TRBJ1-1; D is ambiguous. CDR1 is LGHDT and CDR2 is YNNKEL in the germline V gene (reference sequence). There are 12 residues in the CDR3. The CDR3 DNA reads TGTGCCAGCAGCCAACTGGGTTCTGAAGGTTTCTTT. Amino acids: CASSQLGSEGFF. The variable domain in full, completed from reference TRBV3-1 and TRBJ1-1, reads DTAVSQTPKYLVTQMGNDKSIKCEQNLGHDTMYWYKQDSKKFLKIMFSYNNKELIINETVPNRFSPKSPDKAHLNLHINSLELGDSAVYFCASSQLGSEGFFGQGTRLTVV.

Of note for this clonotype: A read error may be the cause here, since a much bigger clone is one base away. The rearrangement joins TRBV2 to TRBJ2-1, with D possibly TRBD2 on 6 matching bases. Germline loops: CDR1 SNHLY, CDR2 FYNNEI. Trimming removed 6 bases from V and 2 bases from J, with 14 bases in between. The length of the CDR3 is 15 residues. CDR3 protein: CASRTSSSPYNEQFF. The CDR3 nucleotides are TGTGCCAGCAGAACTAGCTCATCCCCCTACAATGAGCAGTTCTTC.

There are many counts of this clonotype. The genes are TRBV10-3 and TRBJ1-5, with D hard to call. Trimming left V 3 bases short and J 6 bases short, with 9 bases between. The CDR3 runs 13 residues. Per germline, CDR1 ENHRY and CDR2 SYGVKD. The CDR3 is CAISEGRAQPQHF. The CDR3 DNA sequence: TGTGCCATCAGTGAAGGGAGGGCTCAGCCCCAGCATTTT.

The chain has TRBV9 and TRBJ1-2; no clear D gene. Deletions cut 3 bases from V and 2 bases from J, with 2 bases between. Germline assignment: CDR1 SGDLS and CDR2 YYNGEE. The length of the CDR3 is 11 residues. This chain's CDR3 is CASSGNYGYTF. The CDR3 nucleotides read TGTGCCAGCAGCGGAAACTATGGCTACACCTTC. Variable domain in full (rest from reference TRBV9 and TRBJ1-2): DSGVTQTPKHLITATGQRVTLRCSPRSGDLSVYWYQQSLDQGLQFLIQYYNGEERAKGNILERFSAQQFPDLHSELNLSSLELGDSALYFCASSGNYGYTFGSGTRLTVV.

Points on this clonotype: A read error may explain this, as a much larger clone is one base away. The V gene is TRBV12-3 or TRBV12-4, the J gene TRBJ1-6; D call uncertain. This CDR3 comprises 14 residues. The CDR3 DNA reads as TGTGCCAGCAGTTTTGGGGAGAGGATTTCACCCCTCAACTTT. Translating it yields CASSFGERISPLNF.

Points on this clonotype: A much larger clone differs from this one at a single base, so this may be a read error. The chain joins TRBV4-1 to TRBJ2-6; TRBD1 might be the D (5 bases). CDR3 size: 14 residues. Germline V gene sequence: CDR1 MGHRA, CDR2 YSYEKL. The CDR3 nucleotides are TGCGCCAGCAGCCAAGATACTGGGGCCGACGTCCTGACTTTC. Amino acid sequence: CASSQDTGADVLTF.

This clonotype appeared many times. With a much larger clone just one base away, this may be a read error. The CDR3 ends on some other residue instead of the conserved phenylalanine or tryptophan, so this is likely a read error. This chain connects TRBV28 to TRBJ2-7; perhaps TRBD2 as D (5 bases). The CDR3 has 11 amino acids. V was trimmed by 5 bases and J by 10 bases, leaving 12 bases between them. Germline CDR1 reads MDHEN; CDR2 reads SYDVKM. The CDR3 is CASSQQGLQYL. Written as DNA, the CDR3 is TGTGCCAGCAGTCAGCAAGGACTCCAGTACCTC.

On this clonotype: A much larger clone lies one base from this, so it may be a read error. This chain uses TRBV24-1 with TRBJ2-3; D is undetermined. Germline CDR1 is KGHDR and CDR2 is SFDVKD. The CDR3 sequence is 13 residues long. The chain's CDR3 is CPTSDLVTDTQYF. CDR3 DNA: TGTCCCACCAGTGATCTTGTCACAGATACGCAGTATTTT.

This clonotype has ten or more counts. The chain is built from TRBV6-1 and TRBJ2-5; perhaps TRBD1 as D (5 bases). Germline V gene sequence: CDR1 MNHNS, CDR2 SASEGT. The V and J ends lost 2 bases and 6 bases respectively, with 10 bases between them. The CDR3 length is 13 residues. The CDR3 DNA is TGTGCCAGCAGTGAACTCCAGGGCCAGACCCAGTACTTC. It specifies CASSELQGQTQYF.